A selection of T cell receptor beta chains follows, all from one sample in a study of Graves' ophthalmopathy and Graves' hyperthyroidism. MiXCR was run by TCRdb on the multiplex PCR reads, yielding one entry per CDR3 protein. Of about 550,000 distinct CDR3 sequences in the sample, under 40% are singletons; the top ten hold less than 4.5%. Sequenced input: peripheral blood or thyroid tissue (not recorded which). The source of these receptors is an adult man with Graves' hyperthyroidism. The CDR3 runs from the conserved cysteine through the conserved F or W. The D gene is left open where the match is weak. Size is omitted from some rows. Given values are once, few, many or a class for expanded clones.

v_call: TRBV20-1; j_call: TRBJ1-4; d_call: -; clone_size: -; cdr3_nt: TGCAGTGCTAGAGAAGTGATGGGGTATGAAAAACTGTTTTTT; cdr3_aa: CSAREVMGYEKLFF
v_call: TRBV29-1; j_call: TRBJ2-7; d_call: -; clone_size: -; cdr3_nt: TGCAGCGTTGAAGTCCCCAATAGCTCCTACGAGCAGTACTTC; cdr3_aa: CSVEVPNSSYEQYF
v_call: TRBV27; j_call: TRBJ2-7; d_call: TRBD1; clone_size: few; cdr3_nt: TGTGCCAGCAGTTTAACATCCGGGACAGGCTACGAGCAGTACTTC; cdr3_aa: CASSLTSGTGYEQYF
v_call: TRBV6-6; j_call: TRBJ1-6; d_call: TRBD1; clone_size: many; cdr3_nt: TGTGCCAGCAGCCATAGGGACAGGGGGCGAAATTCACCCCTCCACTTT; cdr3_aa: CASSHRDRGRNSPLHF
v_call: TRBV20-1; j_call: TRBJ1-1; d_call: -; clone_size: -; cdr3_nt: TGCAGTGCTAGTGAACCCTTCCCTGCCACTGAGGCTTTCTTT; cdr3_aa: CSASEPFPATEAFF
v_call: TRBV6-1; j_call: TRBJ1-2; d_call: -; clone_size: few; cdr3_nt: TGTGCCAGCAGTGAATCTGTAGGGAGCTATGGCTACACCTTC; cdr3_aa: CASSESVGSYGYTF
v_call: TRBV2; j_call: TRBJ2-7; d_call: TRBD2; clone_size: many; cdr3_nt: TGTGCCAGCAGGAGACTAGCGGGAGGGAACTACGAGCAGTACTTC; cdr3_aa: CASRRLAGGNYEQYF
v_call: TRBV29-1; j_call: TRBJ1-2; d_call: TRBD1; clone_size: -; cdr3_nt: TGCAGCGTTGCGGGGCCTAGCACAGATACGGACAGGGGCGGGAATGGCTACACCTTC; cdr3_aa: CSVAGPSTDTDRGGNGYTF
v_call: TRBV29-1; j_call: TRBJ2-4; d_call: -; clone_size: few; cdr3_nt: TGCAGCGTTGGGCGACAGGGAGGCAAAAACATTCAGTACTTC; cdr3_aa: CSVGRQGGKNIQYF
v_call: TRBV7-2; j_call: TRBJ2-3; d_call: -; clone_size: few; cdr3_nt: TGTGCCAGCAGCTTAGACCGGGGTACGCAGTATTTT; cdr3_aa: CASSLDRGTQYF
v_call: TRBV4-1; j_call: TRBJ1-5; d_call: TRBD1; clone_size: many; cdr3_nt: TGCGCCAGCAGCCACACAGGGGATCAGCCCCAGCATTTT; cdr3_aa: CASSHTGDQPQHF
v_call: TRBV5-1; j_call: TRBJ1-4; d_call: -; clone_size: -; cdr3_nt: TGCGCCAGCAGCTCTGGAGGGGGTGAAGATGAAAAACTGTTTTTT; cdr3_aa: CASSSGGGEDEKLFF
v_call: TRBV7-7; j_call: TRBJ2-5; d_call: TRBD2; clone_size: -; cdr3_nt: TGTGCTAGCCGCACTAGCGGGGCGGAGACCCAGTACTTC; cdr3_aa: CASRTSGAETQYF
v_call: TRBV7-9; j_call: TRBJ1-5; d_call: -; clone_size: few; cdr3_nt: TGTGCCAGCAGTACTACGCAGGGTCAGCCCCAGCATTTT; cdr3_aa: CASSTTQGQPQHF
v_call: TRBV9; j_call: TRBJ1-6; d_call: TRBD1; clone_size: many; cdr3_nt: TGTGCCAGCAGCGTAACAGGGGTTAATTCACCCCTCCACTTT; cdr3_aa: CASSVTGVNSPLHF
v_call: TRBV5-5; j_call: TRBJ2-7; d_call: TRBD1; clone_size: few; cdr3_nt: TGTGCCAGCAGCTTGGCCAAGCGGACAGGGGCCGAGCAGTACTTC; cdr3_aa: CASSLAKRTGAEQYF
v_call: TRBV13; j_call: TRBJ1-1; d_call: -; clone_size: many; cdr3_nt: TGTGCCAGCAGCTTACCGGGGACGAATGAAGCTTTCTTT; cdr3_aa: CASSLPGTNEAFF
v_call: TRBV7-8; j_call: TRBJ2-3; d_call: -; clone_size: -; cdr3_nt: TGTGCCAGCAGCTTTGGGAGTTCCACAGATACGCAGTATTTT; cdr3_aa: CASSFGSSTDTQYF
v_call: TRBV7-9; j_call: TRBJ2-5; d_call: TRBD1; clone_size: -; cdr3_nt: TGTGCCAGCAGCTCCGGACAGGGGAGGGTAGAGACCCAGTACTTC; cdr3_aa: CASSSGQGRVETQYF
v_call: TRBV7-9; j_call: TRBJ2-7; d_call: TRBD1; clone_size: -; cdr3_nt: TGCGCCAGCAGCCAAGTCCAGGGGACAGTCTATGAGCAGTACTTC; cdr3_aa: CASSQVQGTVYEQYF
v_call: TRBV2; j_call: TRBJ1-1; d_call: -; clone_size: many; cdr3_nt: TGTGCCAGCAGTAACGGGGGCACTGAAGCTTTCTTT; cdr3_aa: CASSNGGTEAFF
v_call: TRBV29-1; j_call: TRBJ2-7; d_call: TRBD1; clone_size: many; cdr3_nt: TGCAGCGTTGTGACAGGGGGTACCTACGAGCAGTACTTC; cdr3_aa: CSVVTGGTYEQYF
v_call: TRBV13; j_call: TRBJ2-7; d_call: -; clone_size: many; cdr3_nt: TGTGCCAGCAGTCTTGGACGGGGAGGGGGCTACGAGCAGTACTTC; cdr3_aa: CASSLGRGGGYEQYF
v_call: TRBV6-1; j_call: TRBJ1-6; d_call: -; clone_size: many; cdr3_nt: TGTGCCAGCAGCGACCAAGTGGCTAATTCACCCCTCCACTTT; cdr3_aa: CASSDQVANSPLHF
v_call: TRBV10-3; j_call: TRBJ2-7; d_call: TRBD1; clone_size: -; cdr3_nt: TGTGCCAGCAGTTTCCAATGGGACAGGACCTACGAGCAGTACTTC; cdr3_aa: CASSFQWDRTYEQYF